This T cell receptor (beta chain) was sequenced for a study of shared clonotypes between healthy human individuals. Turning to this clone: The sample carries other DNA sequences with the same CDR3.

TCRdb's copy holds only in-frame clones and misses some; the assay was immunoSEQ multiplex PCR. The sample holds roughly 2.4 million clones, approximately 94% seen once. Donors comprised healthy HIV-negative adults lacking recent acute infections or vaccinations. Sequenced input: naive CD4+ T cells sorted from blood. Subset described: CD45RA+ positively selected. This sequence was found in a young man in good health.

CDR3 in amino acids: CASSESGAYEQYF. CDR3 sequence (DNA): TGCGCCAGCAGTGAGTCGGGGGCCTACGAGCAGTACTTC. The V and J genes are TRBV10-1 and TRBJ2-7; D may be TRBD1 or TRBD2 (5 bases each). Germline V lookup: CDR1 WNHNN, CDR2 SYGVQD (reference sequence). CDR3 length: 13 amino acids. Trimming shortened V by 0 bases and J by 2 bases, and 5 bases separated the two germline ends.